This T cell receptor (beta chain) was recorded in a study of OX40 agonist ivuxolimab in advanced cancers. Turning to the study itself: Patient treatment consisted of intravenous ivuxolimab administration every 2 weeks at 0.01 to 10 mg/kg. Points from the study as a whole: Compared with CD4+, CD8+ T cells on average had more expanded clones.

Germline V gene sequence: CDR1 SGHTA, CDR2 FQGNSA. The CDR3 extends over 17 amino acids. V shed 3 bases and J 0 bases; nucleotides not matched to a gene: 5. Profiling relied on immunoSEQ multiplex PCR, and the TCRdb table lists in-frame clones only, not all of them. This table has approximately 87,000 clones, more than 75% appearing once. As regards this clone: What it binds is not known.

The specimen was CD4+ or CD8+ T cells sorted from blood, collected in a trial of the OX40 agonist ivuxolimab. The clonotype originates from an adult with an advanced solid tumor such as melanoma, head and neck, liver or kidney cancer. The rearrangement uses TRBV7-2 and TRBJ1-2, with 12 bases lining up with TRBD1. CDR3 DNA sequence: TGTGCCAGCAGCTTTTTGTGGGACAGGGGGCCTAACTATGGCTACACCTTC. Protein sequence: CASSFLWDRGPNYGYTF.